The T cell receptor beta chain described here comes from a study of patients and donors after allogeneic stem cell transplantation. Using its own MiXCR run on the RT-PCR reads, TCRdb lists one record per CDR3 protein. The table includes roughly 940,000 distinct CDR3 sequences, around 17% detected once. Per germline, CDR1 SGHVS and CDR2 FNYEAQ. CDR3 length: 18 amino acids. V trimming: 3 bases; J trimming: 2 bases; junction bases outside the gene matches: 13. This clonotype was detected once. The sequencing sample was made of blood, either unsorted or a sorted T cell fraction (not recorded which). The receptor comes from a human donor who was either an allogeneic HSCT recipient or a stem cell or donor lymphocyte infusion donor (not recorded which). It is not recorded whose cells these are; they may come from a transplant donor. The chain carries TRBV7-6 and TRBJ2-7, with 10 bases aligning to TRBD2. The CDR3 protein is CASSFRLAGATLTYEQYF. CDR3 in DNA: TGTGCCAGCAGCTTCCGTCTAGCGGGGGCTACCCTAACCTACGAGCAGTACTTC.